The 17 T cell receptor beta chains presented below share a single source sample, sequenced in a study of regulatory T cells in long-lasting Graves disease. Time point described: newly diagnosed GD, antithyroid drugs for less than 3 months. RNA from PBMCs was the source of the TCR library. Arm-PCR of CDR3 regions and iRepertoire HTBI primers were the basis on which TCR beta libraries were built. TCRdb recomputed calls from the multiplex PCR reads with MiXCR, one row per CDR3 protein. The table lists about 540,000 distinct CDR3 sequences, 13% of them singletons. In addition, the sample was reused for a study of T cells in Graves' hyperthyroidism and ophthalmopathy.

Material: peripheral blood mononuclear cells (PBMCs), obtained at new diagnosis, from a patient treated with antithyroid drugs. The source of these receptors is a man younger than 40 with Graves disease.

This clonotype was observed many times. This chain joins TRBV6-1 and TRBJ2-1; 11 bases are shared with TRBD2. This CDR3 has 15 amino acids. With V trimmed by 6 bases and J by 14 bases, 15 bases remained unmatched. Per germline, CDR1 MNHNS and CDR2 SASEGT. CDR3 sequence: CASSNNLRLAGTEFF. CDR3 nucleotide sequence: TGTGCCAGCAGCAATAACCTCCGACTAGCGGGGACCGAGTTCTTC.

This clonotype has just a few counts. The chain uses TRBV14 and TRBJ2-3; D unclear. The germline V gene has CDR1 SGHDN and CDR2 FVKESK. The ends were cut back, 3 bases at V and 2 bases at J, with 9 bases in the middle. CDR3 length: 14 amino acids. The CDR3 loop reads CASSQYLLTDTQYF. The CDR3 nucleotides read TGTGCCAGCAGCCAGTATCTCCTCACAGATACGCAGTATTTT.

This clonotype was recorded many times. The chain recombines TRBV6-1 with TRBJ1-2; D remains ambiguous. The CDR3 has 15 amino acids. The germline CDR1 and CDR2 sequences are MNHNS and SASEGT. The ends were cut back, 10 bases at V and 2 bases at J, with 20 bases in the middle. CDR3 bases: TGTGCCACCAAGGGTGTGGAAAACGGGAACTATGGCTACACCTTC. Amino acid sequence: CATKGVENGNYGYTF.

In this sample, this clonotype turned up many times. This chain uses TRBV7-8 with TRBJ2-7; maybe TRBD2 (5 bases). The CDR3 sequence is 13 residues long. Trimming pared 1 base from V and 9 bases from J, leaving 13 bases between. Germline values: CDR1 SGHVS, CDR2 FQNEAQ. Here the CDR3 reads CASSLGGLSRQYF. The CDR3 DNA follows: TGTGCCAGCAGCTTAGGAGGGCTTTCTCGGCAGTACTTC. The full variable domain, with the rest looked up from reference TRBV7-8 and TRBJ2-7, is GAGVSQSPRYKVAKRGQDVALRCDPISGHVSLFWYQQALGQGPEFLTYFQNEAQLDKSGLPSDRFFAERPEGSVSTLKIQRTQQEDSAVYLCASSLGGLSRQYFGPGTRLTVT.

In this sample, this clonotype turned up many times. V is TRBV9 and J is TRBJ2-7; D gene uncertain. With 3 bases removed from V and 2 bases from J, the gap between germline ends came to 15 bases. The CDR3 is 15 residues long. Germline V CDR1 and CDR2: SGDLS, YYNGEE. CDR3 nucleotide sequence: TGTGCCAGCAGCGCCAGCTTGGACGGTACCTACGAGCAGTACTTC. Translated: CASSASLDGTYEQYF.

This clonotype came up a few times. The chain combines TRBV5-1 with TRBJ1-6; tentatively, D is TRBD1 (6 bases). The CDR3 loop spans 12 amino acids. V shed 10 bases and J shed 10 bases, with 15 bases lying between them. Germline V gives CDR1 SGHRS, CDR2 YFSETQ. CDR3 residues: CASRGGGSPLHF. The CDR3 region has the DNA TGCGCCTCACGCGGAGGGGGGTCACCCCTCCACTTT.

This clonotype was counted a few times. This chain uses TRBV7-9 with TRBJ2-7, with D perhaps TRBD2 (6 bases). V lost 6 bases, J lost 7 bases, and 16 bases lay in between. Per the germline V gene, CDR1 is SEHNR and CDR2 is FQNEAQ (reference sequence). This CDR3 is built from 13 residues. The CDR3 sequence: CASSRRDGVEQYF. The CDR3 bases are TGTGCCAGCAGTCGGCGGGACGGAGTTGAGCAGTACTTC.

Ten or more counts support this clonotype. The chain links TRBV20-1 to TRBJ2-5, with a tentative D call TRBD1 (5 bases). Looked up from germline, CDR1 is DFQATT and CDR2 is SNEGSKA (reference sequence). The CDR3 is made up of 16 amino acids. V lost 0 bases, J lost 2 bases, and 16 bases lay in between. The CDR3 DNA sequence: TGCAGTGCTAGAGATCCCCGGCAGACAGTACAAGAGACCCAGTACTTC. As protein: CSARDPRQTVQETQYF.

This clonotype was recorded only once. V gene TRBV18 combines with J gene TRBJ2-2, with 8 bases identical to TRBD2. CDR1 and CDR2 (germline): KGHSH, LQKENI. Trimming took 7 bases from V and 6 from J; bases not matched to a gene: 10. This CDR3 is built from 15 residues. The CDR3 nucleotides are TGTGCCAGCTTCACCGATAGCGGGACCGCCGGGGAGCTGTTTTTT. Amino acids: CASFTDSGTAGELFF. The variable domain in full, with the rest retrieved from reference TRBV18 and TRBJ2-2, is NAGVMQNPRHLVRRRGQEARLRCSPMKGHSHVYWYRQLPEEGLKFMVYLQKENIIDESGMPKERFSAEFPKEGPSILRIQQVVRGDSAAYFCASFTDSGTAGELFFGEGSRLTVL.

This clonotype was observed many times. J is TRBJ2-7 and V is TRBV28; 10 positions agree with TRBD1. V trimming: 10 bases; J trimming: 1 base; junction bases outside the gene matches: 4. From germline, CDR1 is MDHEN and CDR2 SYDVKM. The CDR3 length is 13 residues. The CDR3 here is CATRQGASYEQYF. CDR3 bases: TGTGCCACCCGACAGGGGGCGTCCTACGAGCAGTACTTC.

This clonotype came up many times. V gene TRBV19 combines with J gene TRBJ2-5; 9 bases line up with TRBD1. Germline loops: CDR1 LNHDA, CDR2 SQIVND (reference sequence). J lost 3 bases, V lost 3 bases, and 14 bases had no gene match. The CDR3 extends over 18 amino acids. The CDR3, as DNA: TGTGCCAGTAGTATCTACGTCAGACCGGGACAGGGAAAAGAGACCCAGTACTTC. This translates into CASSIYVRPGQGKETQYF.

The chain uses TRBV6-1 and TRBJ2-1, with D perhaps given as TRBD1 or TRBD2 (5 bases each). The CDR3 loop spans 15 amino acids. V dropped 7 bases and J dropped 4 bases, with 17 bases sitting between them. Germline-derived CDR1 and CDR2 are MNHNS and SASEGT. This CDR3 is CASTPSGATYNEQFF. The CDR3 DNA is TGTGCCAGCACCCCATCCGGGGCGACATACAATGAGCAGTTCTTC.

This clonotype was counted a few times. This sequence joins TRBV6-1 and TRBJ2-7; maybe TRBD2 (5 bases). V was trimmed by 2 bases and J by 7 bases, leaving 18 bases between them. The CDR3 has 15 amino acids. The V gene's germline CDR1 is MNHNS and CDR2 SASEGT. In DNA form, the CDR3 reads TGTGCCAGCAGTGAAAGTGGATCGGGGAGTTGGGAGCAGTACTTC. Translation gives CASSESGSGSWEQYF.

This clonotype was detected ten times or more. The V gene is TRBV29-1, the J gene TRBJ2-1, with a tentative D call TRBD2 (5 bases). The germline V and J ends were trimmed by 8 bases and 9 bases, with 14 bases remaining between them. The germline CDR1 and CDR2 sequences are SQVTM and ANQGSEA. The length of the CDR3 is 11 residues. CDR3 amino acids: CSSLRGPEQFF. The CDR3 coding sequence is TGCAGCTCGCTCCGAGGGCCTGAGCAGTTCTTC.

Comment on this clonotype: The junction departs from germline at one end; a sequencing error may be responsible. V and J are TRBV19 and TRBJ2-1; 16 bases are shared with TRBD2. CDR1 and CDR2 (germline): LNHDA, SQIVND (reference sequence). The CDR3 has 19 residues. CDR3 DNA: TGTGCCAGCAGTATCTCAGGGACTAGCGGGAGGGCCCCCTACAATGAGCAGTTCTTC. It yields the protein CASSISGTSGRAPYNEQFF.

This clonotype was observed many times. The CDR3, as DNA: TGCGCCAGCAGCTTGGCCTTGTCTAGCGGGAGAAGCACAGATACGCAGTATTTT. Its translation is CASSLALSSGRSTDTQYF. V and J are TRBV5-1 and TRBJ2-3; 10 nucleotides match TRBD2. The V gene end was trimmed by 0 bases and the J gene end by 0 bases; junction bases not matched to a gene: 7. The CDR3 loop spans 18 amino acids. Germline values: CDR1 SGHRS, CDR2 YFSETQ.

This chain links TRBV6-2 or TRBV6-3 with TRBJ2-7; TRBD2 aligns across 7 bases. Germline CDR1 and CDR2: MNHEY and SVGEGT. The V and J ends lost 5 bases and 7 bases, in that order; junction bases with no gene match: 8. The CDR3 consists of 13 residues. The CDR3: CASSRSGQMEQYF. CDR3 bases: TGTGCCAGCAGTCGTAGCGGGCAAATGGAGCAGTACTTC.